What follows are 5 T cell receptor beta chains derived from one specimen sequenced in a study of vaccination and CD4 T cells after COVID-19. Sequenced with the Oncomine TCR Beta short-read assay was DNA taken from cultured CD4+ T cells. Someone extracted genomic DNA from cultured CD4+ T cells. TCRdb fed the PCR reads into MiXCR, producing one record per CDR3 protein. Found here are some 8,600 distinct CDR3 sequences, 38% of them singletons; the top ten hold approximately 24%. Regarding treatment: approximately nine-day PBMC culture with coronavirus spike peptide pools or control peptides (ViraFEST assay). It was before the COVID-19 pandemic (2011-2018) that the unexposed donor's CD4+ T cells were collected. Their cognate antigens are unknown. Sequences were obtained from CD4+ T cells from blood, cultured in vitro. These receptors were collected from a human donor in good health.

The chain carries TRBV2 and TRBJ1-5; 7 nucleotides align to TRBD1. Per the germline V gene, CDR1 is SNHLY and CDR2 is FYNNEI. The V and J ends lost 4 bases and 1 base, in that order; junction bases with no gene match: 1. The CDR3 sequence is 14 residues long. The CDR3 nucleotides are TGTGCCAGCAGTGCCAGGGGGAGCAATCAGCCCCAGCATTTT. Translation: CASSARGSNQPQHF.

This clonotype was observed a handful of times. The chain carries TRBV12-3 or TRBV12-4 and TRBJ2-7, with D tentatively TRBD1 (5 bases). Deletions cut 5 bases from V and 3 bases from J, with 11 bases between. The CDR3 loop spans 13 amino acids. DNA of the CDR3: TGTGCCAGCAGTATGGGGCCAAACTACGAGCAGTACTTC. Protein product: CASSMGPNYEQYF.

V gene TRBV24-1 combines with J gene TRBJ2-1, with a tentative D call TRBD2 (6 bases). The CDR3 sequence is 15 residues long. V shed 2 bases and J shed 9 bases, with 16 bases lying between them. In germline, CDR1 is KGHDR, CDR2 SFDVKD. The CDR3 here is CATSDSGEMVGEQFF. For the CDR3, the DNA is TGTGCCACCAGTGATTCGGGGGAGATGGTCGGTGAGCAGTTCTTC.

CDR3 amino acids: CASSYLDREAFF. The CDR3, as DNA: TGTGCCAGCAGTTACTTAGACCGGGAAGCTTTCTTT. The rearrangement uses TRBV6-5 and TRBJ1-1; D call uncertain. V was shortened by 1 base and J by 8 bases, with 8 bases between the two germline ends. Germline V CDR1 and CDR2: MNHEY, SVGAGI. This CDR3 spans 12 amino acids.

In its sample, this clonotype was seen a few times. This chain joins TRBV5-1 and TRBJ1-6; 7 nucleotides line up with TRBD1. J lost 11 bases, V lost 5 bases, and 4 bases had no gene match. CDR3 length: 12 amino acids. The germline V gene encodes CDR1 SGHRS and CDR2 YFSETQ. The CDR3 bases are TGCGCCAGCAGAACAGGGGAGGCACCCCTCCACTTT. It codes for CASRTGEAPLHF.